The present TCR beta chain was sequenced within a study of read filtering for tumor transcriptome and immune sequencing. Across the study: 8 or 9 patients were R-ISS I, some 16 were R-ISS II, over 5 were R-ISS III. RNA-seq yielded only roughly 75 to 1273 TCR reads, IR-seq about 3.5 to 10.27 million. Whole-transcriptome libraries were prepared after DNase treatment.

Points from the study as a whole: The CD138-negative fraction was mixed bone marrow immune cells, not pure T cells.

This clonotype has a count of ten or more. Its antigen is unknown. This library used around 400 ng RNA and molecular barcoded adaptors spanning alpha/delta and beta/gamma chains. TCRdb reprocessed the reads via MiXCR and lists one record per CDR3 protein. The sample carries approximately 59,000 distinct CDR3 sequences, approximately 13% recorded once. The germline V gene encodes CDR1 DFQATT and CDR2 SNEGSKA (reference sequence). The CDR3 loop spans 13 amino acids. Trimming removed 8 bases at V and 0 bases at J, with 11 bases between. The sequence was collected from a donor older than 35 with multiple myeloma. Source material: a population of CD138-negative cells sorted from bone marrow. The chain links TRBV20-1 to TRBJ2-4; D gene unclear. The CDR3 bases are TGCAGTCCCGTTATAGAAGCCAAAAACATTCAGTACTTC. Its protein product is CSPVIEAKNIQYF.